This entry lists 27 T cell receptor beta chains sequenced from one sample in a study of shared clonotypes between healthy human individuals. Profiled with immunoSEQ multiplex PCR; TCRdb holds only in-frame clones, not every one. The sample holds about 500,000 clones, roughly three quarters seen once. Sequencing was performed on PBMCs. Receptors were obtained from a woman aged 40 to 50 in good health. Some clones in this sample may be carry-over from other donors' samples.

Notes on this clone: With only one base between it and a far larger clone, this is likely a read error. The V gene is TRBV30, the J gene TRBJ2-7; TRBD2 might be the D (6 bases). Germline loops: CDR1 GTSNPN, CDR2 SVGIG (reference sequence). The CDR3 length is 12 residues. V dropped 4 bases and J dropped 7 bases, with 14 bases sitting between them. The CDR3 DNA reads TGTGCCTGGAACCTCATGGGGGGAGAGCAGTACTTC. It specifies CAWNLMGGEQYF.

The J gene is TRBJ1-2, the V gene TRBV11-2, with a tentative D call TRBD1 (5 bases). V was trimmed by 2 bases and J by 8 bases, leaving 15 bases between them. This CDR3 is 14 amino acids long. CDR1 SGHAT and CDR2 FQNNGV come from the germline V gene. The CDR3 DNA is TGTGCCAGCAGCTTACAACAGGCACAAGGCGGCTACACCTTC. It translates to CASSLQQAQGGYTF.

The chain is built from TRBV7-3 and TRBJ2-2; possible D gene TRBD1, 6 bases. The CDR3 extends over 15 amino acids. Germline lookup yields CDR1 SGHTA and CDR2 FQGTGA. The V gene lost 2 bases and the J gene lost 0 bases, with 7 bases spanning the gap. The chain's CDR3 is CASSLGGANTGELFF. CDR3 nucleotide sequence: TGTGCCAGCAGCTTAGGGGGCGCGAACACCGGGGAGCTGTTTTTT.

This sequence joins TRBV4-2 and TRBJ2-3; 7 bases map to TRBD2. Losses at the gene ends were 4 bases for V and 4 bases for J; bases not matched to a gene: 8. Per germline, CDR1 LGHNA and CDR2 YNFKEQ. The CDR3 totals 15 residues. The CDR3 DNA reads TGTGCCAGCAGCCCAGAAGCGGGACTCTCAGATACGCAGTATTTT. Its translation is CASSPEAGLSDTQYF.

The chain is built from TRBV7-3 and TRBJ2-5, with D perhaps being TRBD1 or TRBD2 (5 bases each). CDR1 and CDR2 from the germline V gene are SGHTA and FQGTGA. The V and J ends lost 5 bases and 3 bases respectively, with 16 bases between them. The CDR3 covers 15 residues. The CDR3 DNA sequence: TGTGCCAGCAGCCGCACTGGGACCGCAGAAGAGACCCAGTACTTC. Encoded protein: CASSRTGTAEETQYF.

The rearrangement uses TRBV10-3 and TRBJ2-7; 8 positions match TRBD2. The CDR3 loop spans 15 amino acids. The germline CDR1 and CDR2 sequences are ENHRY and SYGVKD. J gave up 6 bases and V 5 bases, and 12 bases lay outside the gene matches. CDR3 loop: CAISLTLAESFEQYF. CDR3 nucleotide sequence: TGTGCCATCAGTCTAACACTAGCGGAGTCTTTCGAGCAGTACTTC.

The chain couples TRBV6-1 to TRBJ1-5; a possible D gene is TRBD1 (5 bases). The V gene lost 5 bases and the J gene lost 6 bases, with 14 bases spanning the gap. The CDR3 is 14 residues long. CDR1 is MNHNS and CDR2 is SASEGT in the germline V gene. CDR3 nucleotides: TGTGCCAGCAGTACCACAGGTTTGGGTCAGCCCCAGCATTTT. Its translation: CASSTTGLGQPQHF.

This clone was found a few times. The J gene is TRBJ2-4, the V gene TRBV28; no clear D gene. Germline V gene lookup returns CDR1 MDHEN and CDR2 SYDVKM. The V and J ends lost 6 bases and 0 bases respectively, with 12 bases between them. This CDR3 is 15 amino acids long. CDR3 DNA: TGTGCCAGCAGGTTCGGCAGAATAGCCAAAAACATTCAGTACTTC. Amino acid sequence: CASRFGRIAKNIQYF.

J is TRBJ1-1 and V is TRBV9; 8 positions match TRBD1. This CDR3 is 16 amino acids long. The germline gives CDR1 SGDLS, CDR2 YYNGEE. The trim removed 0 bases at V and 2 bases at J, leaving 6 bases unmatched. CDR3 sequence: CASSVAPQGANTEAFF. The CDR3 DNA reads as TGTGCCAGCAGCGTAGCACCCCAGGGGGCTAACACTGAAGCTTTCTTT.

This clone was seen a single time. A far larger clone lies a single base away; this is likely a read error. The rearrangement links TRBV11-2 to TRBJ2-5; D call uncertain. The CDR3 length is 13 residues. The V and J ends lost 7 bases and 0 bases respectively, with 9 bases between them. The V gene's germline CDR1 is SGHAT and CDR2 FQNNGV. DNA of the CDR3: TGTGCCAGCAACCTACAGTACCAAGAGACCCAGTACTTC. This gives the protein CASNLQYQETQYF.

The chain uses TRBV18 and TRBJ2-7, with 7 bases lining up with TRBD2. The CDR3 has 15 residues. The germline V gene has CDR1 KGHSH and CDR2 LQKENI. V shed 4 bases, J shed 1 base, and the junction held 7 bases outside the gene matches. The CDR3, as DNA: TGTGCCAGCTCACTAGCTAGCGGCAGGTCCTACGAGCAGTACTTC. Translating it yields CASSLASGRSYEQYF.

This chain uses TRBV7-2 with TRBJ1-1; no clear D gene. The CDR3 spans 13 residues. Germline CDR1 reads SGHTA; CDR2 reads FQGNSA. Trimming cost V 2 bases and J 1 base, with 5 bases left between them. CDR3 amino acids: CASSLSRNTEAFF. The DNA of the CDR3 is TGTGCCAGCAGCTTATCCAGGAACACTGAAGCTTTCTTT.

This clone was detected a few times. The chain employs TRBV11-2 and TRBJ2-4; maybe TRBD1 (6 bases). Between the trimmed V and J ends, which lost 7 bases and 6 bases, there was a span of 16 bases. Germline V gene sequence: CDR1 SGHAT, CDR2 FQNNGV. The length of the CDR3 is 14 residues. The CDR3 region has the DNA TGTGCCAGCACCGTGAACAGGGCGGGAAACATTCAGTACTTC. Its protein is CASTVNRAGNIQYF.

The gene calls are TRBV7-9 and TRBJ2-2; D is uncertain. Trimming stripped 5 bases from V and 5 bases from J, with 9 bases between. This CDR3 has 13 residues. Per the germline V gene, CDR1 is SEHNR and CDR2 is FQNEAQ (reference sequence). The CDR3 region is CASSLAGTGELFF. DNA for the CDR3: TGTGCCAGCAGCCTCGCCGGAACCGGGGAGCTGTTTTTT.

This clone was observed a few times. The chain combines TRBV29-1 with TRBJ1-1; tentatively, D is TRBD1 (5 bases). Germline loops: CDR1 SQVTM, CDR2 ANQGSEA. This CDR3 comprises 12 residues. V dropped 5 bases and J dropped 6 bases, with 13 bases sitting between them. The CDR3, as DNA: TGCAGCGTTTCAAAGGGGATGGCTGAAGCTTTCTTT. Translation gives CSVSKGMAEAFF.

About this clone: One base away lies a much larger clone, so this may be a sequencing read error. Other DNA sequences in the same sample also yield this CDR3. The chain is built from TRBV28 and TRBJ1-2; 8 bases align to TRBD1. The CDR3 is 14 residues long. Losses at the gene ends were 5 bases for V and 0 bases for J; bases not matched to a gene: 2. The germline gives CDR1 MDHEN, CDR2 SYDVKM. The CDR3 sequence: CASSDRGPNYGYTF. In DNA form, the CDR3 reads TGTGCCAGCAGTGACAGGGGACCTAACTATGGCTACACCTTC.

V usage is TRBV10-3 and J usage is TRBJ1-5; no firm D call. The CDR3 is 15 amino acids. Trimming took 3 bases from V and 0 from J, leaving 9 bases between them. Germline CDR1 reads ENHRY; CDR2 reads SYGVKD. Written as DNA, the CDR3 is TGTGCCATCAGTGACCAGGAGAATAGCAATCAGCCCCAGCATTTT. This sequence encodes CAISDQENSNQPQHF.

The chain couples TRBV27 to TRBJ1-2, with 8 bases fitting TRBD1. CDR1 is MNHEY, CDR2 SMNVEV, per germline (reference sequence). CDR3 size: 14 residues. J gave up 6 bases and V 1 base, and 4 bases lay outside the gene matches. CDR3 nucleotides: TGTGCCAGCAGTTTATATGACAGGGGCCATGGCTACACCTTC. Encoded protein: CASSLYDRGHGYTF.

The genes are TRBV5-6 and TRBJ2-1, with a weak D call TRBD2 (6 bases). The ends were cut back, 0 bases at V and 2 bases at J, with 9 bases in the middle. Germline values: CDR1 SGHDT, CDR2 YYEEEE. The CDR3 covers 15 residues. CDR3 sequence (DNA): TGTGCCAGCAGCTTGGGGGGAGGCGCCTACAATGAGCAGTTCTTC. It encodes CASSLGGGAYNEQFF.

The chain joins TRBV19 to TRBJ2-3, with a tentative D call TRBD1 (6 bases). Trimming took off 5 bases at V and 3 bases at J, with 12 bases between the two ends. Per germline, CDR1 LNHDA and CDR2 SQIVND (reference sequence). The CDR3 has 14 amino acids. CDR3 amino acids: CASSPQGSTDTQYF. CDR3 bases: TGTGCCAGTAGTCCGCAGGGGAGTACAGATACGCAGTATTTT.

As to this clone: One base separates it from a far larger clone, so it is likely a read error. The genes are TRBV4-2 and TRBJ2-7; D remains unclear. The CDR3 spans 15 residues. Germline lookup yields CDR1 LGHNA and CDR2 YNFKEQ. CDR3 bases: TGTGCCAGCAGCCAAGGGGTTTCTAGTGCGTACGAGCAGTGCTTC. Encoded protein: CASSQGVSSAYEQCF.

This clone was counted a few times. The chain employs TRBV6-5 and TRBJ1-5; 8 bases are shared with TRBD1. V lost 6 bases to trimming and J lost 2 bases; unmatched junction nucleotides: 6. The CDR3 is 15 residues long. Germline V CDR1 and CDR2: MNHEY, SVGAGI. CDR3: CASSPTGGGNQPQHF. The CDR3, as DNA: TGTGCCAGCAGCCCCACAGGGGGTGGCAATCAGCCCCAGCATTTT.

This chain uses TRBV6-6 with TRBJ2-7; 7 positions agree with TRBD1. CDR3 length: 14 residues. Germline V lookup: CDR1 MNHNY, CDR2 SVGAGI (reference sequence). DNA for the CDR3: TGTGCACGACCTCCGACAGGGACGACCTACGAGCAGTACTTC. Residues: CARPPTGTTYEQYF.

As DNA, the CDR3 is TGTGCCAGCAGTGCCAGGACAGGGACCGATGAAAAACTGTTTTTT. Amino acids: CASSARTGTDEKLFF. The rearrangement links TRBV6-1 to TRBJ1-4; 8 bases line up with TRBD1. The germline CDR1 and CDR2 sequences are MNHNS and SASEGT. The V segment lost 4 bases and the J segment 6 bases; nucleotides outside the gene matches: 7. The CDR3 consists of 15 residues.

J is TRBJ2-3 and V is TRBV30; D is perhaps TRBD1 (5 bases). Trimming took off 2 bases at V and 4 bases at J, with 13 bases between the two ends. Germline values: CDR1 GTSNPN, CDR2 SVGIG (reference sequence). The CDR3 contains 14 residues. The CDR3 bases are TGTGCCTGGAGTCGGTGGGGCGATCCAGATACGCAGTATTTT. This gives the protein CAWSRWGDPDTQYF.

With regard to this clone: The likely explanation is a read error, given a far larger clone one base away. The J gene is TRBJ2-5, the V gene TRBV7-2, with a possible D match to TRBD2 (6 bases). This CDR3 comprises 13 residues. In germline, CDR1 is SGHTA, CDR2 FQGNSA. V was cut by 1 base and J by 5 bases, with 8 bases left in between. CDR3 amino acids: CASSLGGVETQYF. CDR3 nucleotides: TGTGCCAGCAGCTTAGGGGGGGTGGAGACCCAGTACTTC. Supplemented by reference TRBV7-2 and TRBJ2-5, the full variable domain reads GAGVSQSPSNKVTEKGKDVELRCDPISGHTALYWYRQSLGQGLEFLIYFQGNSAPDKSGLPSDRFSAERTGGSVSTLTIQRTQQEDSAVYLCASSLGGVETQYFGPGTRLLVL.

V and J are TRBV19 and TRBJ2-7; 7 bases align to TRBD1. V shed 5 bases and J 6 bases; nucleotides not matched to a gene: 7. The germline CDR1 and CDR2 sequences are LNHDA and SQIVND (reference sequence). This CDR3 comprises 13 residues. CDR3 DNA: TGTGCCAGTAGTGTGAACAGGGGTCCCGAGCAGTACTTC. Translation gives CASSVNRGPEQYF.